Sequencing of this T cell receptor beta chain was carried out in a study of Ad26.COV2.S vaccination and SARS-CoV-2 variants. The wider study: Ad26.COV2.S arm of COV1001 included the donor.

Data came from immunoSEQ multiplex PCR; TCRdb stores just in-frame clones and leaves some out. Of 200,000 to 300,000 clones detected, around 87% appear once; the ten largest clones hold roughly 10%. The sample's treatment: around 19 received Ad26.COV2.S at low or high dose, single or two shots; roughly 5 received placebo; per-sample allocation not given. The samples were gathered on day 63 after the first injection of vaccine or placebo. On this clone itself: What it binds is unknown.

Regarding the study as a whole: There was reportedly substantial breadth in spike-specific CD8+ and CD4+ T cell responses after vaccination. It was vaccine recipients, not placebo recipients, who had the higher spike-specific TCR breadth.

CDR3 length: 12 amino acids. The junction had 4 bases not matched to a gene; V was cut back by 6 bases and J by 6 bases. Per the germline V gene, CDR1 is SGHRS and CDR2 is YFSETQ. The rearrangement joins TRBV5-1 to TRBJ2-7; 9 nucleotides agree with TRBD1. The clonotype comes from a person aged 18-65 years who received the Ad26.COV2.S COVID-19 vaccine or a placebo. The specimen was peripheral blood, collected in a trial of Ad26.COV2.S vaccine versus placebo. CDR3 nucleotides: TGCGCCAGCAAAAAGGACAGGGGCGAGCAGTACTTC. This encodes CASKKDRGEQYF.